Each of the 18 T cell receptor beta chains below was sequenced from the same sample in a study of blood T cells in healthy people across ages. Next came a second PCR, run for about 6 to 12 cycles, which used a sample-barcoded 5' primer along with a J-beta primer mix. TCRdb re-called the 5' RACE reads with MiXCR, one entry per CDR3 protein. Of roughly 680,000 distinct CDR3 sequences listed, approximately 21% are singletons. Sequences were obtained from blood. All receptors derive from a man between 65 and 85 years old in good health.

V and J are TRBV5-1 and TRBJ1-1; D perhaps matches TRBD1 (6 bases). CDR1 SGHRS and CDR2 YFSETQ come from the germline V gene. This CDR3 region has 13 residues. With 7 bases removed from V and 1 base from J, the gap between germline ends came to 11 bases. CDR3 in amino acids: CASGGSSNTEAFF. The CDR3 nucleotides are TGCGCCAGCGGGGGCAGCTCGAACACTGAAGCTTTCTTT.

CDR3 bases: TGTGCCAGCAGCGGTCCCCGGGCCGCCACCGGGGAGCTGTTTTTT. It specifies CASSGPRAATGELFF. The J gene is TRBJ2-2, the V gene TRBV6-6; D is undetermined. Looked up from germline, CDR1 is MNHNY and CDR2 is SVGAGI (reference sequence). V was clipped by 6 bases and J by 4 bases, with 15 bases between them. The CDR3 is made up of 15 amino acids.

This clonotype was seen a handful of times. The chain has TRBV7-9 and TRBJ2-6; no definite D call. This CDR3 region has 15 residues. Germline assignment: CDR1 SEHNR and CDR2 FQNEAQ (reference sequence). V shed 3 bases and J shed 3 bases, with 9 bases lying between them. This chain's CDR3 is CASSLSVGGANVLTF. CDR3 coding DNA: TGTGCCAGCAGCTTGAGCGTCGGTGGGGCCAACGTCCTGACTTTC.

CDR3 protein: CSARDDRERRTSASYEQYF. CDR3 in DNA: TGCAGTGCTAGAGATGACCGGGAGCGGCGGACTAGCGCATCCTACGAGCAGTACTTC. This chain uses TRBV20-1 with TRBJ2-7, with 9 bases identical to TRBD2. Germline CDR1 reads DFQATT; CDR2 reads SNEGSKA (reference sequence). The CDR3 loop spans 19 amino acids. The trim removed 0 bases at V and 1 base at J, leaving 16 bases unmatched.

This clonotype came up a few times. The CDR3 coding sequence is TGTGCCAGCAGCCAAGGTAGAACTAGCGGGATGTATGAGCAGTTCTTC. Its protein is CASSQGRTSGMYEQFF. V usage is TRBV3-1 and J usage is TRBJ2-5; 10 nucleotides line up with TRBD2. The J call may not be correct, given that the DNA end is closer to TRBJ2-1. This CDR3 has 16 residues. The germline gives CDR1 LGHDT, CDR2 YNNKEL (reference sequence).

The chain recombines TRBV3-1 with TRBJ1-1, with D tentatively TRBD1 (6 bases). Germline V gives CDR1 LGHDT, CDR2 YNNKEL (reference sequence). CDR3 size: 15 residues. V dropped 0 bases and J dropped 0 bases, with 8 bases sitting between them. CDR3 sequence: CASSQDDRMNTEAFF. Written as DNA, the CDR3 is TGTGCCAGCAGCCAAGACGACAGGATGAACACTGAAGCTTTCTTT.

V gene TRBV5-1 combines with J gene TRBJ2-1; a possible D gene is TRBD1 (5 bases). Deletions cut 4 bases from V and 4 bases from J, with 15 bases between. The CDR3 has 15 amino acids. Germline CDR1 reads SGHRS; CDR2 reads YFSETQ. The CDR3: CASSDGAREYNEQFF. For the CDR3, the DNA is TGCGCCAGCAGCGATGGGGCTAGGGAATACAATGAGCAGTTCTTC.

This clonotype has only a few counts. V is TRBV12-3 or TRBV12-4 and J is TRBJ2-2, with TRBD2 matching over 12 bases. The V segment lost 7 bases and the J segment 6 bases; nucleotides outside the gene matches: 6. The CDR3 extends over 15 amino acids. For the CDR3, the DNA is TGTGCCAGCACCCTAGCGGGAGGGCCGCCCGGGGAGCTGTTTTTT. Protein: CASTLAGGPPGELFF.

This clonotype was seen only a few times. This chain links TRBV19 with TRBJ2-5, with TRBD1 as a possible D gene (6 bases). Germline V lookup: CDR1 LNHDA, CDR2 SQIVND (reference sequence). The CDR3 has 14 residues. The V and J ends lost 7 bases and 2 bases respectively, with 14 bases between them. CDR3 nucleotide sequence: TGTGCCAGTAATCACAGGGCGACTCAAGAGACCCAGTACTTC. Translating it yields CASNHRATQETQYF.

Comment on this clonotype: One end of the junction is discordant with germline, which a read error may explain. The J gene is TRBJ2-1, the V gene TRBV5-1; D remains unclear. Germline CDR1 reads SGHRS; CDR2 reads YFSETQ. The CDR3 sequence is 14 residues long. The CDR3 bases are TGCGCCAGCAGCTTGGACGAGGCCTACAATGAACAGTTCTTC. Translating gives CASSLDEAYNEQFF.

This chain links TRBV7-6 with TRBJ2-3, with 13 bases identical to TRBD2. With V trimmed by 6 bases and J by 4 bases, 4 bases remained unmatched. CDR3 length: 15 residues. The V gene's germline CDR1 is SGHVS and CDR2 FNYEAQ. This CDR3 reads CASSTGLAGPDTQYF. DNA for the CDR3: TGTGCCAGCAGTACGGGACTAGCGGGACCAGATACGCAGTATTTT. Based on the CDR3 plus reference TRBV7-6 and TRBJ2-3, the full variable domain is GAGVSQSPRYKVTKRGQDVALRCDPISGHVSLYWYRQALGQGPEFLTYFNYEAQQDKSGLPNDRFSAERPEGSISTLTIQRTEQRDSAMYRCASSTGLAGPDTQYFGPGTRLTVL.

A remark on this clonotype: The CDR3 does not close with the conserved phenylalanine or tryptophan, likely indicating a read error. The chain links TRBV20-1 to TRBJ2-3; 10 nucleotides match TRBD1. The CDR3 length is 15 residues. V lost 5 bases to trimming and J lost 5 bases; unmatched junction nucleotides: 10. Germline assignment: CDR1 DFQATT and CDR2 SNEGSKA (reference sequence). The CDR3: CSAEHSDRGEDTQYS. In DNA, the CDR3 is TGCAGTGCTGAGCATTCGGACAGGGGGGAAGATACGCAGTATTCT.

In its sample, this clonotype was seen many times. This chain uses TRBV4-1 with TRBJ1-6; 7 nucleotides match TRBD1. In germline, CDR1 is MGHRA, CDR2 YSYEKL. This CDR3 is built from 14 residues. The ends lost 8 bases at V and 6 bases at J; junction bases unmatched: 7. CDR3 protein: CASQGDSFNSPLHF. The CDR3 region has the DNA TGCGCCAGCCAAGGGGACAGCTTTAATTCACCCCTCCACTTT.

V gene TRBV5-1 combines with J gene TRBJ2-2; D remains ambiguous. The CDR3 sequence is 15 residues long. Germline loops: CDR1 SGHRS, CDR2 YFSETQ. V dropped 1 base and J dropped 0 bases, with 7 bases sitting between them. The DNA of the CDR3 is TGCGCCAGCAGCTTGTCGTACCCGAACACCGGGGAGCTGTTTTTT. This sequence encodes CASSLSYPNTGELFF.

A few counts support this clonotype. The CDR3 here is CASTEWTVSGNTIYF. CDR3 nucleotides: TGTGCCAGCACCGAATGGACAGTCTCTGGAAACACCATATATTTT. The chain links TRBV12-3 or TRBV12-4 to TRBJ1-3; TRBD1 might be the D (6 bases). Trimming cost V 7 bases and J 0 bases, with 13 bases left between them. The CDR3 has 15 residues.

There are many counts of this clonotype. CDR3 loop: CASSEASGRAESYEQYF. CDR3 sequence (DNA): TGTGCCAGCAGTGAAGCTAGCGGGAGGGCCGAATCCTACGAGCAGTACTTC. J is TRBJ2-7 and V is TRBV2; the match to TRBD2 covers 11 bases. CDR1 and CDR2 from the germline V gene are SNHLY and FYNNEI. Trimming took 0 bases from V and 1 from J; bases not matched to a gene: 5. The CDR3 is 17 residues long.

V gene TRBV11-2 combines with J gene TRBJ2-5; 7 nucleotides line up with TRBD1. Germline V gives CDR1 SGHAT, CDR2 FQNNGV. The CDR3 totals 13 residues. Trimming at V came to 4 bases and at J to 4 bases, leaving 3 bases not matched to a gene. CDR3 DNA sequence: TGTGCCAGCAGCTGGGACAGTCGAGAGACCCAGTACTTC. Its protein is CASSWDSRETQYF.

In its sample, this clonotype was seen a few times. The chain joins TRBV10-3 to TRBJ2-7; no firm D call. Germline CDR1 and CDR2: ENHRY and SYGVKD. V dropped 2 bases and J dropped 4 bases, with 15 bases sitting between them. CDR3 length: 15 amino acids. CDR3 region: CAISEATSGQYEQYF. Written as DNA, the CDR3 is TGTGCCATCAGTGAGGCGACCTCCGGGCAGTACGAGCAGTACTTC.